This T cell receptor beta chain comes out of a study of cytomegalovirus exposure and HLA in healthy donors. Study outcomes and limitations: Whilst most TCR sequences proved rare, a subset of public TCRs occurred across many donors. High specificity and sensitivity for cytomegalovirus status were reported for the classifier. In vitro assays verified that a few CMV-associated chains recognized CMV antigens specifically. A list of around 150 TCR beta chains associated with cytomegalovirus was given.

Using immunoSEQ multiplex PCR, the repertoire was profiled, and TCRdb retains in-frame clones only, with some absent. The table has about 160,000 clones, around nine tenths seen once. In regard to this clone: Its antigen is unknown.

Sequencing input: PBMCs. The TCR comes from a young woman in good health and CMV-seronegative.

The CDR3 is CASSGGDRAHGYTF. For the CDR3, the DNA is TGTGCCAGCAGTGGTGGGGACAGGGCGCATGGCTACACCTTC. The chain couples TRBV2 to TRBJ1-2; 9 nucleotides line up with TRBD1. Trimming took 4 bases from V and 6 from J; bases not matched to a gene: 6. This CDR3 region has 14 residues. Germline lookup yields CDR1 SNHLY and CDR2 FYNNEI.